The rows below give T cell receptor beta chains drawn from one sample of a study of T cell responses to AZD1222 COVID-19 vaccine. Repertoires were generated with immunoSEQ multiplex PCR, while TCRdb's copy carries only in-frame clones and drops some. The sample gives about 78,000 clones, 85% to 90% of which show up once; about 1.3% is in the top ten. The sequencing here drew on peripheral blood, taken 28 days after the second AZD1222 dose. The receptors stem from an adult who received the AZD1222 COVID-19 vaccine. Each CDR3 is given with its conserved first and last residue. D genes are given only for firm matches. Size tells how often a clone was seen (once, few, many) or the class of an expanded clone, and some rows leave it out.

size | J | V | D | DNA | CDR3
- | TRBJ2-3 | TRBV9 | TRBD2 | TGTGCCAGCAGCGTAGACCCCGTCGGAGCGGGGGTTCGCACAGATACGCAGTATTTT | CASSVDPVGAGVRTDTQYF
- | TRBJ1-2 | TRBV3-1/TRBV3-2 | - | TGTGCCAGCAGCCAACAACATGGCTACACCTTC | CASSQQHGYTF
- | TRBJ2-7 | TRBV7-9 | TRBD1 | TGTGCCAGCTTCGAGGGGGCCCACGAGCAGTACTTC | CASFEGAHEQYF
- | TRBJ1-5 | TRBV4-1 | - | TGCGCCAGCAGCCAAGGGTCCGGGGTCCGGATTGGAGGTCAGCCCCAGCATTTT | CASSQGSGVRIGGQPQHF
- | TRBJ2-2 | TRBV5-1 | TRBD1 | TGCGCCAGCAGCTTGGATGGACAGGGGACCGGGGAGCTGTTTTTT | CASSLDGQGTGELFF
- | TRBJ2-7 | TRBV7-2 | TRBD2 | TGTGCCAGCAGCTTAAATTGGGGGGGGAGCTACGAGCAGTACTTC | CASSLNWGGSYEQYF
- | TRBJ1-5 | TRBV5-1 | - | TGCGCCAGCAGCTTGGGGGACCGTCTCAATCAGCCCCAGCATTTT | CASSLGDRLNQPQHF
- | TRBJ1-1 | TRBV19 | - | TGTGCCAGTAGTAGCAGGGGCTTGAACACTGAAGCTTTCTTT | CASSSRGLNTEAFF
- | TRBJ2-1 | TRBV7-8 | - | TGTGCCAGCAGCTTAGCTGAGGGACGACCGAGCAATGAGCAGTTCTTC | CASSLAEGRPSNEQFF
- | TRBJ1-2 | TRBV19 | - | TGTGCCAGCCGCGTAGTATTTTCGGGGTACGATGGCTACACCTTC | CASRVVFSGYDGYTF
- | TRBJ2-7 | TRBV7-2 | - | TGTGCCAGCAGCACGACAGGGAGGTCCCACGAGCAGTACTTC | CASSTTGRSHEQYF
- | TRBJ2-7 | TRBV14 | - | TGTGCCAGCAGCCCCCGTTACGAGCAGTACTTC | CASSPRYEQYF
- | TRBJ1-1 | TRBV18 | - | TGTGCCAGCTCACCACGGGGGGCGCAGAACACTGAAGCTTTCTTT | CASSPRGAQNTEAFF
- | TRBJ2-3 | TRBV24-1 | - | TGTGCCACCAGTGTTGCAGGGCCCACAGATACGCAGTATTTT | CATSVAGPTDTQYF
- | TRBJ2-3 | TRBV10-3 | - | TGTGCCATCAGGACCGGCGGCACAGATACGCAGTATTTT | CAIRTGGTDTQYF
- | TRBJ2-7 | TRBV7-2 | TRBD1 | TGTGCCAGCAATTCAGGCCACAGGGGCATCTACGAGCAGTACTTC | CASNSGHRGIYEQYF
- | TRBJ2-7 | TRBV10-3 | TRBD1 | TGTGCCATCAGATTCCAGGGGGCCGACGAGCAGTACTTC | CAIRFQGADEQYF
- | TRBJ2-2 | TRBV28 | - | TGTGCCAGCAGTTGGCAGTCACTCGCGCTGTTTTTT | CASSWQSLALFF
- | TRBJ1-5 | TRBV3-1/TRBV3-2 | - | TGTGCCAGCAGCCAAGGGTGGACAGCGATCAATCAGCCCCAGCATTTT | CASSQGWTAINQPQHF
- | TRBJ2-3 | TRBV9 | TRBD2 | TGTGCCAGCAGCGCCGATCGACTAGCGGGGGGTCCCAGCACAGATACGCAGTATTTT | CASSADRLAGGPSTDTQYF
- | TRBJ2-7 | TRBV6-1 | - | TGTGCCAGCAGTGAAACAACAGTCGACTACGAGCAGTACTTC | CASSETTVDYEQYF
- | TRBJ2-2 | TRBV27 | TRBD2 | TGTGCCACGGGACTACAGAACACCGGGGAGCTGTTTTTT | CATGLQNTGELFF
- | TRBJ1-4 | TRBV3-1/TRBV3-2 | - | TGTGCCAGCAGCAACCCGGGGGGAGAGTCGTTTGAAAAACTGTTTTTT | CASSNPGGESFEKLFF
- | TRBJ1-5 | TRBV19 | TRBD1 | TGTGCCAGTAGTATGCAGGGGGAAAGCAATCAGCCCCAGCATTTT | CASSMQGESNQPQHF
- | TRBJ1-2 | TRBV4-1 | - | TGCGCCAGCAGCCACACATCGACAGAGGTGTTGGGCTACACCTTC | CASSHTSTEVLGYTF
- | TRBJ1-2 | TRBV5-5 | - | TGTGCCAGCAGCGCTCCGGGGCCAGGAGCCTATGGCTACACCTTC | CASSAPGPGAYGYTF
- | TRBJ2-1 | TRBV15 | TRBD2 | TGTGCCACCAGCAGGTATAGCGGGGGGAGGTCCTACAATGAGCAGTTCTTC | CATSRYSGGRSYNEQFF
- | TRBJ2-5 | TRBV6-6 | TRBD2 | TGTGCCAGCAGTCCGCTAGGGCGGGGGGCCCCCGCGAACCAAGAGACCCAGTACTTC | CASSPLGRGAPANQETQYF
- | TRBJ1-2 | TRBV7-9 | - | TGTGCCAGCAGCGGTTATAACTATGGCTACACCTTC | CASSGYNYGYTF
- | TRBJ1-2 | TRBV4-1 | TRBD1 | TGCGCCAGCAGCTCCCAGGCAGGGGGTTTTTATGGCTACACCTTC | CASSSQAGGFYGYTF
- | TRBJ2-5 | TRBV11-2 | - | TGTGCCAGCAGCTTATTCAGGGTTCTGGAGACCCAGTACTTC | CASSLFRVLETQYF
- | TRBJ1-1 | TRBV5-1 | - | TGCGCCAGCAGCTCCGACCCCGGCGGCACTGAAGCTTTCTTT | CASSSDPGGTEAFF
- | TRBJ1-5 | TRBV18 | TRBD1 | TGTGCCAGCTCACAAGGGACAGCCTCGATCGGACAGCCCCAGCATTTT | CASSQGTASIGQPQHF
- | TRBJ1-1 | TRBV5-5 | - | TGTGCCAGCAGCTGGCGTACAGGGTTGAACACTGAAGCTTTCTTT | CASSWRTGLNTEAFF
once | TRBJ1-5 | TRBV7-8 | TRBD1 | TGTGCCAGCAGCCCAGGGACAGGAGAGCTGTCGCCCCAGCATTTT | CASSPGTGELSPQHF
- | TRBJ1-5 | TRBV28 | - | TGTGCCAGCAGTACCCAACAGGGTAAAGGCAATCAGCCCCAGCATTTT | CASSTQQGKGNQPQHF
- | TRBJ1-2 | TRBV28 | - | TGTGCCAGCAGTTCGGAAACTTATGGCTACACCTTC | CASSSETYGYTF
- | TRBJ1-1 | TRBV5-1 | - | TGCGCCAGCAGTGGGGATTCGGGGAACACTGAAGCTTTCTTT | CASSGDSGNTEAFF